The source of this T cell receptor beta chain is a study of T cell responses to AZD1222 COVID-19 vaccine. Study-level results: The CD4 TCRs associated with vaccination extended across spike and predominated at 160-218 and 743-854. Reports say nearly half of spike-specific TCRs go after unmutated variant regions. The donors showed a predominance of white British ancestry and of females, with possible underestimation of clonal diversity.

CDR3 length equals 15 residues. Germline CDR1 is SGHTA and CDR2 is FQGTGA. V lost 2 bases and J lost 1, with 9 bases in between. In this sample, this clone turned up once. Its antigen remains unidentified. The repertoire was sequenced with immunoSEQ multiplex PCR; TCRdb's copy has only in-frame clones and lacks some. The sample carries about 160,000 clones, approximately 93% recorded once. Sequenced material: peripheral blood, taken on day 0 of AZD1222 vaccination. This chain connects TRBV7-3 to TRBJ2-1; D is unclear. The sequence was collected from an adult in good health. For the CDR3, the DNA is TGTGCCAGCAGCTTAGATCTAGTTTCCTACAATGAGCAGTTCTTC. This codes for CASSLDLVSYNEQFF.